This T cell receptor (beta chain) was sequenced in a study of T cell responses to AZD1222 COVID-19 vaccine. Overall study context: Second doses that came at about 4 or about 12 weeks were put together.

Study-level results: Donors, mostly white British, included more females; clonal diversity was possibly underestimated. Only a handful of AZD1222 recipients, several in all, had baseline seropositivity.

The CDR3 has 15 amino acids. Germline lookup yields CDR1 MGHDK and CDR2 SYGVNS. V lost 6 bases, J lost 4 bases, and 13 bases lay in between. Worth noting for this clone: Its specificity is unknown.

Produced via immunoSEQ multiplex PCR; TCRdb's table is partial and in-frame only. The repertoire holds 150,000 to 200,000 clones, with 80% to 90% as singletons. The sample here was peripheral blood, taken on day 0 of AZD1222 vaccination. The TCR comes from an adult in good health. The rearrangement joins TRBV25-1 to TRBJ1-6; tentatively, D is TRBD1 (5 bases). In nucleotides, the CDR3 is TGTGCCAGCAGACCAGGAGGGACTTATAATTCACCCCTCCACTTT. Translation: CASRPGGTYNSPLHF.